A single sample is the source of the 23 T cell receptor beta chains below, sequenced in a study of T cell repertoires in ileal Crohn's disease. The time point is: neoterminal ileum biopsy at postoperative endoscopy, about 6 months after surgery. The protocol was immunoSEQ multiplex PCR, while the TCRdb copy is restricted to in-frame clones and leaves out a portion. The sample contains about 13,000 clones, around two thirds of which appear only once. Sequenced: ileal tissue. The receptors shown here come from an adult with Crohn's disease.

The rearrangement uses TRBV15 and TRBJ2-7, with D perhaps TRBD1 (5 bases). The V end lost 0 bases, the J end lost 2 bases, and 11 bases lay between the germline ends. Germline V gene data show CDR1 as LNHNV and CDR2 as YYDKDF (reference sequence). CDR3 size: 15 residues. CDR3 nucleotides: TGTGCCACCAGCAGAGATCGGTCCAGGGCCTACGAGCAGTACTTC. Translation: CATSRDRSRAYEQYF.

The chain links TRBV11-3 to TRBJ2-5; D may be TRBD2 (5 bases). V dropped 6 bases and J dropped 5 bases, with 22 bases sitting between them. This CDR3 is built from 16 residues. Germline lookup yields CDR1 SGHNT and CDR2 YENEEA. CDR3 nucleotides: TGTGCCAGCAGAAGAGGGCCCCCTCCGGATAGGGAGACCCAGTACTTC. Translated: CASRRGPPPDRETQYF.

V usage is TRBV7-8 and J usage is TRBJ2-5; D unresolved. CDR3 length: 14 amino acids. Germline-derived CDR1 and CDR2 are SGHVS and FQNEAQ. Trimming stripped 3 bases from V and 0 bases from J, with 8 bases between. The CDR3 region has the DNA TGTGCCAGCAGCTTCCGGGCCTACCAAGAGACCCAGTACTTC. Its translation is CASSFRAYQETQYF. Using reference TRBV7-8 and TRBJ2-5 for the parts outside the CDR3, the full variable domain is GAGVSQSPRYKVAKRGQDVALRCDPISGHVSLFWYQQALGQGPEFLTYFQNEAQLDKSGLPSDRFFAERPEGSVSTLKIQRTQQEDSAVYLCASSFRAYQETQYFGPGTRLLVL.

This rearrangement joins TRBV5-1 to TRBJ2-5, with D perhaps TRBD1 (6 bases). The CDR3 spans 13 residues. The germline gives CDR1 SGHRS, CDR2 YFSETQ. Trimming removed 2 bases at V and 4 bases at J, with 9 bases between. The CDR3 region is CASSLTGSETQYF. The CDR3 coding sequence is TGCGCCAGCAGCTTAACAGGGTCAGAGACCCAGTACTTC.

This sequence joins TRBV2 and TRBJ2-7; D possibly corresponds to TRBD1 (6 bases). Germline V lookup: CDR1 SNHLY, CDR2 FYNNEI. The CDR3 consists of 15 residues. Trimming cost V 6 bases and J 5 bases, with 20 bases left between them. DNA for the CDR3: TGTGCCAGCAGACAACCACTAGACAGGTCCAACGAGCAGTACTTC. Translating gives CASRQPLDRSNEQYF.

J is TRBJ1-2 and V is TRBV5-5, with D possibly being TRBD1 (6 bases). Germline CDR1 is SGHKS and CDR2 is YYEKEE (reference sequence). The CDR3 runs to 14 residues. V lost 6 bases to trimming and J lost 4 bases, with 16 bases between them. The CDR3 DNA sequence: TGTGCCAGCAACCTGGTTACACAGGGCTATGGCTACACCTTC. Translating it yields CASNLVTQGYGYTF.

The chain is built from TRBV10-3 and TRBJ2-2; the match to TRBD2 covers 8 bases. The V segment lost 1 base and the J segment 0 bases; nucleotides outside the gene matches: 4. Looked up from germline, CDR1 is ENHRY and CDR2 is SYGVKD. The CDR3 is 17 amino acids. CDR3 in amino acids: CAISEYPSGSNTGELFF. The CDR3 bases are TGTGCCATCAGTGAGTACCCTAGCGGGTCGAACACCGGGGAGCTGTTTTTT.

The chain combines TRBV27 with TRBJ1-1, with TRBD1 matching 12 bases. The CDR3 loop spans 14 amino acids. Trimming took 5 bases from V and 11 from J; bases not matched to a gene: 9. CDR1 is MNHEY, CDR2 SMNVEV, per germline (reference sequence). CDR3 sequence: CASSAFGTGGWAFF. CDR3 nucleotides: TGTGCCAGCAGTGCCTTCGGGACAGGGGGCTGGGCTTTCTTT.

The chain joins TRBV7-2 to TRBJ2-7; no reliable D call. Germline lookup yields CDR1 SGHTA and CDR2 FQGNSA. The CDR3 covers 15 residues. The V gene lost 1 base and the J gene lost 0 bases, with 10 bases spanning the gap. This CDR3 is CASSLVPVSSYEQYF. The CDR3 nucleotides are TGTGCCAGCAGCTTAGTCCCGGTGAGCTCCTACGAGCAGTACTTC.

This clone appeared a few times. This chain uses TRBV30 with TRBJ1-4; tentatively, D is TRBD1 (5 bases). V gave up 0 bases and J gave up 4 bases, with 9 bases separating them. From germline, CDR1 is GTSNPN and CDR2 SVGIG (reference sequence). This CDR3 is 14 amino acids long. The CDR3 here is CAWSVGGGNEKLFF. The CDR3 nucleotides are TGTGCCTGGAGTGTCGGGGGGGGTAATGAAAAACTGTTTTTT. Full variable domain (missing parts from reference TRBV30 and TRBJ1-4): SQTIHQWPATLVQPVGSPLSLECTVEGTSNPNLYWYRQAAGRGLQLLFYSVGIGQISSEVPQNLSASRPQDRQFILSSKKLLLSDSGFYLCAWSVGGGNEKLFFGSGTQLSVL.

The rearrangement joins TRBV4-2 to TRBJ1-2; D gene ambiguous. CDR1 is LGHNA and CDR2 is YNFKEQ in the germline V gene. V was clipped by 4 bases and J by 4 bases, with 10 bases between them. The length of the CDR3 is 13 residues. The CDR3 reads CASSPIGIYGYTF. CDR3 sequence (DNA): TGTGCCAGCAGCCCAATAGGGATCTATGGCTACACCTTC.

This clone counts as medium-sized. The J gene is TRBJ1-2, the V gene TRBV7-9; D is ambiguous. Germline V gene data show CDR1 as SEHNR and CDR2 as FQNEAQ (reference sequence). This CDR3 region has 12 residues. V was shortened by 5 bases and J by 8 bases, with 12 bases between the two germline ends. CDR3 sequence: CASSPSREGYTF. DNA of the CDR3: TGTGCCAGCAGCCCCAGCCGGGAAGGCTACACCTTC.

Concerning this clone: Other DNA variants within this sample encode the same CDR3. The gene calls are TRBV7-9 and TRBJ1-4; D call uncertain. This CDR3 is built from 14 residues. CDR1 SEHNR and CDR2 FQNEAQ come from the germline V gene (reference sequence). Between the trimmed V and J ends, which lost 1 base and 8 bases, there was a span of 11 bases. In nucleotides, the CDR3 is TGTGCCAGCAGCTTAGTGGAAACGGGGGAAAAACTGTTTTTT. This gives the protein CASSLVETGEKLFF.

The chain is built from TRBV10-3 and TRBJ1-5; D is perhaps TRBD1 (5 bases). Germline V CDR1 and CDR2: ENHRY, SYGVKD. Trimming took 3 bases from V and 1 from J, leaving 7 bases between them. The CDR3 sequence is 14 residues long. For the CDR3, the DNA is TGTGCCATCAGTGAAGGGGTAAGCAATCAGCCCCAGCATTTT. Amino acids: CAISEGVSNQPQHF.

On this clone: Other DNA sequences from this sample encode an identical CDR3 as well. The chain joins TRBV4-2 to TRBJ2-1; 8 bases map to TRBD1. Germline CDR1 LGHNA, CDR2 YNFKEQ. V trimming: 1 base; J trimming: 3 bases; junction bases outside the gene matches: 5. The CDR3 totals 16 residues. Here the CDR3 DNA reads TGTGCCAGCAGCCAAGTTGCGGGACAGGACTACAATGAGCAGTTCTTC. Its translation: CASSQVAGQDYNEQFF.

The CDR3 loop reads CASARAVVGTEAFF. The CDR3 nucleotides read TGTGCCAGCGCCCGCGCCGTCGTGGGGACTGAAGCTTTCTTT. The chain recombines TRBV27 with TRBJ1-1; D ambiguous. Trimming removed 8 bases at V and 5 bases at J, with 18 bases between. The germline gives CDR1 MNHEY, CDR2 SMNVEV (reference sequence). This CDR3 region has 14 residues.

This sequence joins TRBV5-1 and TRBJ2-5, with D tentatively TRBD1 (6 bases). The CDR3 has 15 amino acids. Trimming removed 3 bases from V and 2 bases from J, with 14 bases in between. In germline, CDR1 is SGHRS, CDR2 YFSETQ. The CDR3 loop is CASSWGLIVQETQYF. The CDR3 nucleotides are TGCGCCAGCAGCTGGGGGCTTATTGTACAAGAGACCCAGTACTTC.

The chain couples TRBV19 to TRBJ2-1, with TRBD2 matching 10 bases. The junction had 9 bases not matched to a gene; V was cut back by 6 bases and J by 7 bases. The CDR3 runs to 15 residues. CDR1 and CDR2 (germline): LNHDA, SQIVND (reference sequence). CDR3 DNA: TGTGCCAGTAGCCCTAGCGGGGGCTATACAAATGAGCAGTTCTTC. Translating it yields CASSPSGGYTNEQFF.

This clone was seen only a few times. As DNA, the CDR3 is TGTGCCAGCAGCCAGGGGACAGACCCTAGCTACACCTTC. Protein sequence: CASSQGTDPSYTF. The chain recombines TRBV7-2 with TRBJ1-2; TRBD1 aligns across 7 bases. This CDR3 spans 13 amino acids. V shed 5 bases and J 9 bases; nucleotides not matched to a gene: 9. Germline assignment: CDR1 SGHTA and CDR2 FQGNSA.

In its sample, this clone was seen a few times. The V and J genes are TRBV18 and TRBJ2-7; D is possibly TRBD1 or TRBD2 (5 bases each). This CDR3 is built from 12 residues. Deletions cut 2 bases from V and 10 bases from J, with 12 bases between. Looked up from germline, CDR1 is KGHSH and CDR2 is LQKENI. DNA for the CDR3: TGTGCCAGCTCACCATCACAAGGGGACCAGTACTTC. This sequence encodes CASSPSQGDQYF. The full variable domain, in which reference TRBV18 and TRBJ2-7 provide the parts outside the CDR3, is NAGVMQNPRHLVRRRGQEARLRCSPMKGHSHVYWYRQLPEEGLKFMVYLQKENIIDESGMPKERFSAEFPKEGPSILRIQQVVRGDSAAYFCASSPSQGDQYFGPGTRLTVT.

A single count supports this clone. The chain is built from TRBV7-3 and TRBJ1-1; tentative D call: TRBD1 (5 bases). The CDR3 covers 14 residues. Trimming took 4 bases from V and 5 from J, leaving 14 bases between them. Germline V gene lookup returns CDR1 SGHTA and CDR2 FQGTGA. In DNA, the CDR3 is TGTGCCAGCAGCTCAGGGTCAGATCCAACTGAAGCTTTCTTT. Translating gives CASSSGSDPTEAFF.

This sequence joins TRBV29-1 and TRBJ1-3; maybe TRBD1 (5 bases). V lost 4 bases and J lost 0, with 7 bases in between. Germline CDR1 reads SQVTM; CDR2 reads ANQGSEA. There are 13 residues in the CDR3. The CDR3, as DNA: TGCAGCGTTGGGCAGGGCTCTGGAAACACCATATATTTT. Protein product: CSVGQGSGNTIYF. Together with reference TRBV29-1 and TRBJ1-3, the CDR3 gives the full variable domain: SAVISQKPSRDICQRGTSLTIQCQVDSQVTMMFWYRQQPGQSLTLIATANQGSEATYESGFVIDKFPISRPNLTFSTLTVSNMSPEDSSIYLCSVGQGSGNTIYFGEGSWLTVV.

The V gene is TRBV5-1, the J gene TRBJ2-1, with 16 bases identical to TRBD2. The germline V gene has CDR1 SGHRS and CDR2 YFSETQ. The CDR3 is 17 amino acids. V lost 2 bases to trimming and J lost 10 bases; unmatched junction nucleotides: 9. The CDR3 sequence: CASSFTGTSGGALEQFF. The CDR3 DNA sequence: TGCGCCAGCAGCTTTACCGGGACTAGCGGGGGGGCCTTAGAGCAGTTCTTC.